This T cell receptor (beta chain) was profiled in a study of T-cell memory formation after mild COVID-19. TCRdb passed the 5' RACE reads through MiXCR, listing each CDR3 protein once. Among roughly 180,000 distinct CDR3 sequences listed, roughly 20% were seen once. The sample taken for sequencing was PBMCs or a T cell subset sorted from them (not recorded which). The TCR sequence derives from a man younger than 30 who had mild COVID-19 (a few samples of this study predate the infection). Cell type and time point are not known.

In DNA form, the CDR3 reads TGTGCCATCAGTAAACAGGGGGTGAACGAGCAGTACTTC. Translating gives CAISKQGVNEQYF. This rearrangement joins TRBV10-3 to TRBJ2-7; TRBD1 agrees at 8 bases. This CDR3 is built from 13 residues. Germline lookup yields CDR1 ENHRY and CDR2 SYGVKD. After removal of 5 bases from V and 5 bases from J, the junction contained 5 bases not matched to a gene.